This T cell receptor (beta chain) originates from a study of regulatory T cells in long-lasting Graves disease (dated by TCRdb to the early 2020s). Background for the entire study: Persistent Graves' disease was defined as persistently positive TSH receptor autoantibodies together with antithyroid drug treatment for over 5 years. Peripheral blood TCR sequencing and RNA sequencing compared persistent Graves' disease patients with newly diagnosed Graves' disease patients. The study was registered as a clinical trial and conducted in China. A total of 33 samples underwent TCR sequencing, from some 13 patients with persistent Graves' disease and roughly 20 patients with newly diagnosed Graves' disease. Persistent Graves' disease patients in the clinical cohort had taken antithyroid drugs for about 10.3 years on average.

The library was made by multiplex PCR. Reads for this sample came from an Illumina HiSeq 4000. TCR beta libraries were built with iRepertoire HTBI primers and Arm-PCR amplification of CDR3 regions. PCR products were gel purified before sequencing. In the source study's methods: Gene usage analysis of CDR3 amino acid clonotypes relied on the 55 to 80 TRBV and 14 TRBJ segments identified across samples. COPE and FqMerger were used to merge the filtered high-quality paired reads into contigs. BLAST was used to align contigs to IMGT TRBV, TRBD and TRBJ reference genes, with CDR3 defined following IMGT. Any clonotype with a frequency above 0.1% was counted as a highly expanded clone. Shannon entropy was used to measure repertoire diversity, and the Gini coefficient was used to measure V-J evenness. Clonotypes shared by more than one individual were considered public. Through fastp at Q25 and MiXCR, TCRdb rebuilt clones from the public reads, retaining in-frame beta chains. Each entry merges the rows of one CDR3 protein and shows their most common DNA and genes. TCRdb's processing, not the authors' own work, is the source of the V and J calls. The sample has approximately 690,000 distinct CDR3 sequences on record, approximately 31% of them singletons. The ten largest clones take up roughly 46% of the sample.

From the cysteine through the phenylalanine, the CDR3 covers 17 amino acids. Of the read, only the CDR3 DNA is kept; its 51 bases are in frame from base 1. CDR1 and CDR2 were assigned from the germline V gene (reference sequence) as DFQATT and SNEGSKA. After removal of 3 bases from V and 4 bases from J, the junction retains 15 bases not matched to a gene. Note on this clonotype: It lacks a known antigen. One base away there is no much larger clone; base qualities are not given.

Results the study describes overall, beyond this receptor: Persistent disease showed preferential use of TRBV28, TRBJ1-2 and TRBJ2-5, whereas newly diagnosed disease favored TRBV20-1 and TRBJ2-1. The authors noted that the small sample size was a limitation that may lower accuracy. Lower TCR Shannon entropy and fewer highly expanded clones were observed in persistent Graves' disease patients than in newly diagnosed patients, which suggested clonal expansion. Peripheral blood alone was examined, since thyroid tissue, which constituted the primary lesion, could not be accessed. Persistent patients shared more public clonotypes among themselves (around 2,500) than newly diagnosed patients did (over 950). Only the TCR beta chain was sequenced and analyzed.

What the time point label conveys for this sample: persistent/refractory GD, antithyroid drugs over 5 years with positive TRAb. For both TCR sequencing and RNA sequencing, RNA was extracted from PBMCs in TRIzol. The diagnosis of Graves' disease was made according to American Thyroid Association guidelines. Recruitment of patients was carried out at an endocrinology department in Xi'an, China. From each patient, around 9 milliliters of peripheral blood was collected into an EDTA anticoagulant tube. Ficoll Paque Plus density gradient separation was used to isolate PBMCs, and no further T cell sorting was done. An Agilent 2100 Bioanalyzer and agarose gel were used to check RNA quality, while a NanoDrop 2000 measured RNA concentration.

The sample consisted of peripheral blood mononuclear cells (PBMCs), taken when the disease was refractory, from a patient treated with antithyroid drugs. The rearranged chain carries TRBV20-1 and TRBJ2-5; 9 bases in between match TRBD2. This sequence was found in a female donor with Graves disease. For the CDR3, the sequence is CSARRPRIAGAPETQYF. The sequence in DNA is TGCAGTGCTAGGAGACCTCGCATAGCGGGAGCCCCAGAGACCCAGTACTTC.